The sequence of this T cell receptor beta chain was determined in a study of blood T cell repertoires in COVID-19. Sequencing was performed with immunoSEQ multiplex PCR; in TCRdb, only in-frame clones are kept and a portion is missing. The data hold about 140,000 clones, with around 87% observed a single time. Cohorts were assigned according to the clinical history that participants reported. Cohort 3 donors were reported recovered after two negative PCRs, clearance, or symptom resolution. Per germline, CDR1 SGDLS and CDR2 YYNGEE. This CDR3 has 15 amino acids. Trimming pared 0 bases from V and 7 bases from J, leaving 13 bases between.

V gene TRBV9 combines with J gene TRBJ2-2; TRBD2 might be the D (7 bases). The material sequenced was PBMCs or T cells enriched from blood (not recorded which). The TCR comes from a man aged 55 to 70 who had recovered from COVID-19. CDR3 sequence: CASSVEAGANGELFF. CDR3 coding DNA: TGTGCCAGCAGCGTAGAGGCGGGGGCGAACGGGGAGCTGTTTTTT.